Sequencing of this TCR beta chain was carried out in a study of blood T cell repertoires in COVID-19. Background on the study: From the United States, Italy and Spain came samples of acute and convalescent COVID-19. PBMCs, B-cell-depleted T cells, or T cells provided the cDNA or gDNA that made up the material.

Original handling: Estimation of nucleated cell counts was performed using reference gene primer amplification. Some clones are missing from TCRdb's copy, which holds only in-frame ones; the method was immunoSEQ multiplex PCR. Clone size and V and J calls were adopted from that table, with D and trimming inferred from the DNA. The sample has about 24,000 clones, 92% seen once. V gave up 2 bases and J gave up 9 bases, with 11 bases separating them. In germline, CDR1 is LGHDT, CDR2 YNNKEL (reference sequence). The CDR3 contains 13 residues. This chain connects TRBV3-1 (or the pseudogene TRBV3-2) to TRBJ2-1, with D unresolved. The sample was peripheral blood. The receptor was isolated from a man in his 70s with active COVID-19. DNA for the CDR3: TGTGCCAGCAGCCAACCCAACTCAGGTGAGCAGTTCTTC. Its protein is CASSQPNSGEQFF.